This T cell receptor beta chain was identified in a study of cytomegalovirus exposure and HLA in healthy donors. Primers included in the PCR were 60 Vbeta and 13 Jbeta primers. Libraries were prepared by immunoSEQ multiplex PCR; TCRdb keeps only in-frame clonotypes and omits some of them. The sample has 90,000 to 140,000 clones, over 70% seen once. Sequenced sample: PBMCs. The source is a male donor in good health and CMV-seronegative.

The CDR3 DNA reads as TGTGCCAGCAGCCTTGGACTAGCGGGAGATGATGAGCAGTTCTTC. Translated, it gives CASSLGLAGDDEQFF. V is TRBV7-9 and J is TRBJ2-1; 13 bases line up with TRBD2. CDR1 and CDR2 (germline): SEHNR, FQNEAQ (reference sequence). The CDR3 runs to 15 residues. The V gene end was trimmed by 5 bases and the J gene end by 8 bases; junction bases not matched to a gene: 6. Full variable domain (rest looked up from reference TRBV7-9 and TRBJ2-1): DTGVSQNPRHKITKRGQNVTFRCDPISEHNRLYWYRQTLGQGPEFLTYFQNEAQLEKSRLLSDRFSAERPKGSFSTLEIQRTEQGDSAMYLCASSLGLAGDDEQFFGPGTRLTVL.